The 8 T cell receptor beta chains listed next were all sequenced from one sample in a study of T cells in localized non-small cell lung cancer. Repertoires were generated with immunoSEQ multiplex PCR, while TCRdb's copy carries only in-frame clones and drops some. Of 1,500 to 2,000 clones listed, around 20% are singletons. The starting material was normal lung tissue next to the tumor, obtained before any cancer treatment. The receptors derive from a woman aged 40-69 years with stage I lung adenocarcinoma.

This clone was counted only a few times. The chain employs TRBV6-8 and TRBJ2-2; no reliable D call. The CDR3 spans 14 residues. V was clipped by 7 bases and J by 1 base, with 10 bases between them. The germline V gene encodes CDR1 MNHGY and CDR2 SAAAGT. Written as DNA, the CDR3 is TGTGCCAGCACTAGGAGCCTGAACACCGGGGAGCTGTTTTTT. Translation gives CASTRSLNTGELFF.

This clone is labeled as medium-sized. Within the sample, other DNA sequences also encode this same CDR3. The CDR3 region is CASSLGSFATNEKLFF. DNA for the CDR3: TGTGCCAGCAGCTTAGGGTCCTTCGCAACTAATGAAAAACTGTTTTTT. The chain carries TRBV11-3 and TRBJ1-4; D unresolved. Trimming stripped 1 base from V and 0 bases from J, with 9 bases between. Germline V gene lookup returns CDR1 SGHNT and CDR2 YENEEA. The CDR3 runs 16 residues.

The rearrangement links TRBV5-1 to TRBJ1-4, with a possible D match to TRBD1 (5 bases). V was shortened by 1 base and J by 5 bases, with 12 bases between the two germline ends. Germline CDR1 SGHRS, CDR2 YFSETQ. The CDR3 contains 15 residues. CDR3 coding DNA: TGCGCCAGCAGCTTGCTCCAGGGACCGAATGAAAAACTGTTTTTT. Translated: CASSLLQGPNEKLFF.

The chain links TRBV14 to TRBJ2-3; 12 bases are a match to TRBD2. The CDR3 is 17 amino acids. CDR1 and CDR2 from the germline V gene are SGHDN and FVKESK. V shed 3 bases, J shed 2 bases, and the junction held 6 bases outside the gene matches. The CDR3 DNA reads as TGTGCCAGCAGCCATTACGGACTAGCGGGGTTCACAGATACGCAGTATTTT. Translating gives CASSHYGLAGFTDTQYF.

This clone was observed a few times. The genes are TRBV5-1 and TRBJ1-2; 7 bases match TRBD1. CDR1 SGHRS and CDR2 YFSETQ come from the germline V gene. V shed 4 bases, J shed 8 bases, and the junction held 11 bases outside the gene matches. This CDR3 comprises 14 residues. The CDR3 coding sequence is TGCGCCAGCAGCCCCGGGGGAGGGGGCGGCGGCTACACCTTC. Its protein product is CASSPGGGGGGYTF.

The rearrangement links TRBV30 to TRBJ1-1; 9 nucleotides match TRBD1. The germline V gene has CDR1 GTSNPN and CDR2 SVGIG (reference sequence). This CDR3 spans 12 amino acids. The V segment lost 2 bases and the J segment 11 bases; nucleotides outside the gene matches: 6. CDR3 nucleotide sequence: TGTGCCTGGAGTCTGGGACAGGGCCAGGCTTTCTTT. Translated: CAWSLGQGQAFF.

The rearrangement links TRBV30 to TRBJ2-7, with unresolved D. CDR3 length: 14 amino acids. Germline V gene sequence: CDR1 GTSNPN, CDR2 SVGIG (reference sequence). Trimming left V 5 bases short and J 5 bases short, with 19 bases between. CDR3 loop: CAWEPRWGLDEQYF. CDR3 nucleotides: TGTGCCTGGGAACCCCGGTGGGGATTGGACGAGCAGTACTTC.

This chain joins TRBV19 and TRBJ2-7; D is possibly TRBD2 (6 bases). V was clipped by 3 bases and J by 2 bases, with 14 bases between them. CDR1 is LNHDA, CDR2 SQIVND, per germline (reference sequence). The CDR3 has 15 residues. The CDR3 spells CASSMTGDRTYEQYF. CDR3 sequence (DNA): TGTGCCAGTAGTATGACGGGGGACCGAACCTACGAGCAGTACTTC. The full variable domain, completed using reference TRBV19 and TRBJ2-7, is DGGITQSPKYLFRKEGQNVTLSCEQNLNHDAMYWYRQDPGQGLRLIYYSQIVNDFQKGDIAEGYSVSREKKESFPLTVTSAQKNPTAFYLCASSMTGDRTYEQYFGPGTRLTVT.